Listed here are 8 T cell receptor beta chains from one sample, sequenced in a study of read filtering for tumor transcriptome and immune sequencing. This library used approximately 0.4 ug RNA and molecular barcoded adaptors spanning alpha/delta and beta/gamma chains. TCRdb re-derived calls from the reads in MiXCR, one entry per CDR3 protein. This repertoire shows about 46,000 distinct CDR3 sequences, around 21% found once; its top ten account for about 40%. The sequencing sample was made of a population of CD138-negative cells sorted from bone marrow. These TCRs come from a donor over 35 with multiple myeloma.

Turning to this clonotype: A junction boundary mismatches the germline segment, possibly from a read error. The chain carries TRBV20-1 and TRBJ1-3, with D possibly being TRBD1 (6 bases). This CDR3 is 15 amino acids long. Per germline, CDR1 DFQATT and CDR2 SNEGSKA (reference sequence). The CDR3 DNA is TGCAGTGTTAGAGAGGGGGGTTCCTCTGGAAACACCATATATTTT. Residues: CSVREGGSSGNTIYF.

The chain couples TRBV3-1 to TRBJ2-7; D is uncertain. Looked up from germline, CDR1 is LGHDT and CDR2 is YNNKEL (reference sequence). V shed 0 bases and J shed 3 bases, with 9 bases lying between them. The CDR3 has 14 amino acids. CDR3 amino acids: CASSQDLVGYEQYF. CDR3 DNA sequence: TGTGCCAGCAGCCAAGATCTTGTGGGCTACGAGCAGTACTTC.

This clonotype was seen many times. The V gene is TRBV29-1, the J gene TRBJ2-1; D tentatively reads TRBD1 or TRBD2 (6 bases each). V was trimmed by 5 bases and J by 8 bases, leaving 10 bases between them. Germline V gene lookup returns CDR1 SQVTM and CDR2 ANQGSEA. The CDR3 totals 11 residues. CDR3 coding DNA: TGCAGCGTTTCGAGGGGGGATGAGCAGTTCTTC. The encoded protein is CSVSRGDEQFF.

On this clonotype: A clone one base away is much larger, so this may be a read error. J is TRBJ1-1 and V is TRBV28; D gene uncertain. This CDR3 contains 15 residues. Germline V CDR1 and CDR2: MDHEN, SYDVKM. CDR3 DNA: TGTGTCAGCCTTAGCTGGAGGGCGGGCACTACTGAAGCTTTCTTT. Protein product: CVSLSWRAGTTEAFF.

This clonotype was recorded at least ten times. V usage is TRBV27 and J usage is TRBJ2-1; 16 bases are shared with TRBD2. This CDR3 is built from 18 residues. Per germline, CDR1 MNHEY and CDR2 SMNVEV (reference sequence). The J segment lost 8 bases and the V segment lost 5 bases, leaving 12 bases of the junction unmatched. CDR3 sequence reads: CASSHIPGTSGRGYEQFF. The CDR3 DNA is TGTGCCAGCAGTCACATACCTGGGACTAGCGGGAGGGGGTATGAGCAGTTCTTC.

This clonotype was seen many times. The CDR3 bases are TGTGCCAGTAGTCGGACTAGCGGGACAGATACGCAGTATTTT. This encodes CASSRTSGTDTQYF. The chain is built from TRBV19 and TRBJ2-3; 11 bases line up with TRBD2. Looked up from germline, CDR1 is LNHDA and CDR2 is SQIVND (reference sequence). The V and J ends lost 5 bases and 3 bases, in that order; junction bases with no gene match: 1. The CDR3 covers 14 residues.

Turning to this clonotype: This may be a read error, as it is one base from a much larger clone. This chain links TRBV7-3 with TRBJ2-1; D is possibly TRBD1 (5 bases). Per germline, CDR1 SGHTA and CDR2 FQGTGA. This CDR3 comprises 14 residues. This CDR3 is CASGLSSRVNEQFF. CDR3 in DNA: TGTGCCAGCGGCTTATCCTCCAGGGTCAATGAGCAGTTCTTC.

This clonotype was observed many times. CDR3 DNA: TGTGCCAGCAGTAGGGACCTCAACACTGAAGCTTTCTTT. Its protein is CASSRDLNTEAFF. The rearrangement joins TRBV12-3 or TRBV12-4 to TRBJ1-1; possibly TRBD1 for D (5 bases). Trimming left V 5 bases short and J 2 bases short, with 9 bases between. This CDR3 has 13 amino acids.